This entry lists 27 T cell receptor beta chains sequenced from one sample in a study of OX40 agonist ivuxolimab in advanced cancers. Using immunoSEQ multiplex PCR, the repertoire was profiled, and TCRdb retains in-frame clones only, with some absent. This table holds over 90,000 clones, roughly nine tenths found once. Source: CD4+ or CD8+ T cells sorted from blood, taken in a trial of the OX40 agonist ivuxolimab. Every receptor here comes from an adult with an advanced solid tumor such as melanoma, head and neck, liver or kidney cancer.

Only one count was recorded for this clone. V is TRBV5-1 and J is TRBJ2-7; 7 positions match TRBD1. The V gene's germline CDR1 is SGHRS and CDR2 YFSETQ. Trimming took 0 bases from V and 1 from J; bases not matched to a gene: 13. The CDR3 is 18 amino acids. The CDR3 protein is CASSLATRTGLLSYEQYF. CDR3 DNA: TGCGCCAGCAGCTTGGCCACCCGGACAGGACTCCTTTCCTACGAGCAGTACTTC. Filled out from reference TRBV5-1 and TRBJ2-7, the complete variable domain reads KAGVTQTPRYLIKTRGQQVTLSCSPISGHRSVSWYQQTPGQGLQFLFEYFSETQRNKGNFPGRFSGRQFSNSRSEMNVSTLELGDSALYLCASSLATRTGLLSYEQYFGPGTRLTVT.

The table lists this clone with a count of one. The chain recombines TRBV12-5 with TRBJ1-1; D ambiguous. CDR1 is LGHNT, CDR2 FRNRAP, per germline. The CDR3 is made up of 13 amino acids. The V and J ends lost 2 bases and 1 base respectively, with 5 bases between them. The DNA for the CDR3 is TGTGCTAGTGGTTTGTTGGGGAACACTGAAGCTTTCTTT. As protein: CASGLLGNTEAFF.

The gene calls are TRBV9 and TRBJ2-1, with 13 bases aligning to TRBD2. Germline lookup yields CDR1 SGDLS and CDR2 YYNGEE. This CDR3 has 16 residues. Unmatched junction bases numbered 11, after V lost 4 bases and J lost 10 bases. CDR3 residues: CASSREEGLAGLEQFF. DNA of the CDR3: TGTGCCAGCAGCCGAGAGGAGGGACTAGCGGGATTAGAGCAGTTCTTC.

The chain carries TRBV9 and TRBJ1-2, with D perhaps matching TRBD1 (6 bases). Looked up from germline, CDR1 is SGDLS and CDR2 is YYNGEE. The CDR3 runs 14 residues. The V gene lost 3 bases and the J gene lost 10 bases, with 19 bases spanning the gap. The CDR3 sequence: CASSAQGGWVHYTF. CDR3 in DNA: TGTGCCAGCAGCGCCCAAGGGGGGTGGGTACACTACACCTTC.

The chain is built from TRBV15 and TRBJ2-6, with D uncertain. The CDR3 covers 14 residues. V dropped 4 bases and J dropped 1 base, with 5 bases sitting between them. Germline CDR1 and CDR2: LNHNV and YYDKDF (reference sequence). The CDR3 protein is CATSTASGANVLTF. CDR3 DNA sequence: TGTGCCACCAGCACAGCTTCTGGGGCCAACGTCCTGACTTTC.

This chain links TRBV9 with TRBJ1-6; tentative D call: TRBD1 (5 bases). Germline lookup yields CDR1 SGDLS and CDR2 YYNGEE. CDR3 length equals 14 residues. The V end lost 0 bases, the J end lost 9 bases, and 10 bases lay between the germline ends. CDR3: CASSVGDRGSPLHF. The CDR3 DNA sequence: TGTGCCAGCAGCGTAGGGGACCGGGGTTCACCCCTCCACTTT.

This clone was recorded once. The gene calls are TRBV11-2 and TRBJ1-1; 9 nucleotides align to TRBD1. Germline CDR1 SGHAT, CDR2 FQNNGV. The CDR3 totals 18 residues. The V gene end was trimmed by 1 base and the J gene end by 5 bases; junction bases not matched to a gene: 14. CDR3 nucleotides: TGTGCCAGCAGCTTAGGGTACTCCTGGGACAGGGAAAGTACTGAAGCTTTCTTT. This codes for CASSLGYSWDRESTEAFF. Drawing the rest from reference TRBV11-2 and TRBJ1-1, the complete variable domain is EAGVAQSPRYKIIEKRQSVAFWCNPISGHATLYWYQQILGQGPKLLIQFQNNGVVDDSQLPKDRFSAERLKGVDSTLKIQPAKLEDSAVYLCASSLGYSWDRESTEAFFGQGTRLTVV.

CDR3 protein: CSVPKGGVDSYNEQFF. CDR3 DNA sequence: TGCAGCGTCCCTAAGGGCGGAGTCGACTCCTACAATGAGCAGTTCTTC. This chain connects TRBV29-1 to TRBJ2-1; no firm D call. Trimming stripped 6 bases from V and 0 bases from J, with 18 bases between. The CDR3 totals 16 residues. Germline lookup yields CDR1 SQVTM and CDR2 ANQGSEA.

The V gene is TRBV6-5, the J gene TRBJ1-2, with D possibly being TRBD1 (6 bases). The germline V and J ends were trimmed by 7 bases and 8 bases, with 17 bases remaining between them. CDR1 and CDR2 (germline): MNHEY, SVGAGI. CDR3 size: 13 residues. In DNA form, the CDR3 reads TGTGCCAGCACCCGGAGCTCAGGGGTAGGCTACACCTTC. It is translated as CASTRSSGVGYTF.

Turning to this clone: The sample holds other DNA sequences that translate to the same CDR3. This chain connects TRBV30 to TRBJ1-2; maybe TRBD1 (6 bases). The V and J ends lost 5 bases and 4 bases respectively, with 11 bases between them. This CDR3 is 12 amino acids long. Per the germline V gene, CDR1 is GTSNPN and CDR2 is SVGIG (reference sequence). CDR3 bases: TGTGCCTGGCGAAAGGACAGCTATGGCTACACCTTC. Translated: CAWRKDSYGYTF.

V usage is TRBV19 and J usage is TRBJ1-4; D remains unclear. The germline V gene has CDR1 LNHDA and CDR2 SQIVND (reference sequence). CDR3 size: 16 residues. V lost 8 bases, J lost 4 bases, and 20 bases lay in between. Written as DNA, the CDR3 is TGTGCCAGTTCGAAAAGAGGGAAACAGTATAATGAAAAACTGTTTTTT. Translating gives CASSKRGKQYNEKLFF.

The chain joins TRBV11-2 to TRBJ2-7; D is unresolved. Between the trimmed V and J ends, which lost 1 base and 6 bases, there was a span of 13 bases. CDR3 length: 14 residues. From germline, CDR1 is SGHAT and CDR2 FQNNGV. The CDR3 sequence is CASSLVPQVGEQYF. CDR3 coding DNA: TGTGCCAGCAGCTTAGTACCCCAAGTGGGCGAGCAGTACTTC. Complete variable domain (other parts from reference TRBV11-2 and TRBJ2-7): EAGVAQSPRYKIIEKRQSVAFWCNPISGHATLYWYQQILGQGPKLLIQFQNNGVVDDSQLPKDRFSAERLKGVDSTLKIQPAKLEDSAVYLCASSLVPQVGEQYFGPGTRLTVT.

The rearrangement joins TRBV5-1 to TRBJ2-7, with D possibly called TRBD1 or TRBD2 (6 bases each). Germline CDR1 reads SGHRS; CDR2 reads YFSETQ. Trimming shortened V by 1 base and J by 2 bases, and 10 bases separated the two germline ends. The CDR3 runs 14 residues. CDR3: CASSLYREAYEQYF. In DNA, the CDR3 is TGCGCCAGCAGCTTGTACAGGGAGGCCTACGAGCAGTACTTC. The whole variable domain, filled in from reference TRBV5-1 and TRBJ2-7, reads KAGVTQTPRYLIKTRGQQVTLSCSPISGHRSVSWYQQTPGQGLQFLFEYFSETQRNKGNFPGRFSGRQFSNSRSEMNVSTLELGDSALYLCASSLYREAYEQYFGPGTRLTVT.

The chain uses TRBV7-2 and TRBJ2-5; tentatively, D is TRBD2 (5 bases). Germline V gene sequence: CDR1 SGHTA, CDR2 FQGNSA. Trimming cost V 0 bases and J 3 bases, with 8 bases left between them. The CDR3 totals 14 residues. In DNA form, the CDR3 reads TGTGCCAGCAGCTTAGCGGGAGTAAAAGAGACCCAGTACTTC. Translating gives CASSLAGVKETQYF.

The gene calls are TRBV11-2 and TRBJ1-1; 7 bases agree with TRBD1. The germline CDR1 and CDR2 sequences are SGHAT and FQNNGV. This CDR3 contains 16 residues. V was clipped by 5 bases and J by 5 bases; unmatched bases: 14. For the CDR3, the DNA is TGTGCCAGCAGCACCCTGACAGGGCCCTCGACGACTGAAGCTTTCTTT. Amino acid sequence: CASSTLTGPSTTEAFF. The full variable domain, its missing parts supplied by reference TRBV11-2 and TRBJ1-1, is EAGVAQSPRYKIIEKRQSVAFWCNPISGHATLYWYQQILGQGPKLLIQFQNNGVVDDSQLPKDRFSAERLKGVDSTLKIQPAKLEDSAVYLCASSTLTGPSTTEAFFGQGTRLTVV.

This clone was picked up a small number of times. The CDR3 protein is CATSRDVRYGYTF. The CDR3 nucleotides read TGTGCCACCAGCAGAGATGTTCGCTATGGCTACACCTTC. This chain links TRBV15 with TRBJ1-2; D is uncertain. This CDR3 region has 13 residues. Germline V gene lookup returns CDR1 LNHNV and CDR2 YYDKDF (reference sequence). The germline V and J ends were trimmed by 0 bases and 4 bases, with 6 bases remaining between them. The complete variable domain, with remaining parts taken from reference TRBV15 and TRBJ1-2, reads DAMVIQNPRYQVTQFGKPVTLSCSQTLNHNVMYWYQQKSSQAPKLLFHYYDKDFNNEADTPDNFQSRRPNTSFCFLDIRSPGLGDTAMYLCATSRDVRYGYTFGSGTRLTVV.

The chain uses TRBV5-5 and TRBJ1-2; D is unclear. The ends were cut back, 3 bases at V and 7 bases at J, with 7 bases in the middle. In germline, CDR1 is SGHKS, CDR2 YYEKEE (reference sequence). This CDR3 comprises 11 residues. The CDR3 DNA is TGTGCCAGCAGCTCGGGATTTGGCTACACCTTC. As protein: CASSSGFGYTF. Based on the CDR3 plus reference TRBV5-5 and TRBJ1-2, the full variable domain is DAGVTQSPTHLIKTRGQQVTLRCSPISGHKSVSWYQQVLGQGPQFIFQYYEKEERGRGNFPDRFSARQFPNYSSELNVNALLLGDSALYLCASSSGFGYTFGSGTRLTVV.

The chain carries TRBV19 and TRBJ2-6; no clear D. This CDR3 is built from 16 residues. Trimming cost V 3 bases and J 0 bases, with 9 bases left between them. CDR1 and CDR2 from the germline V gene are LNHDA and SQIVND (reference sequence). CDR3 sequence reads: CASSIWRPSGANVLTF. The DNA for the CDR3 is TGTGCCAGTAGTATTTGGAGACCCTCTGGGGCCAACGTCCTGACTTTC.

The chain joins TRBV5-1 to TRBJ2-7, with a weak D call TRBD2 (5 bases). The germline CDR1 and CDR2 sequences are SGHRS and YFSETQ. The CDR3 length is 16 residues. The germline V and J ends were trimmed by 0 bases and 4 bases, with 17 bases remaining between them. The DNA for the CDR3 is TGCGCCAGCAGCTTGGGGACTGACAATTATCCTTACGAGCAGTACTTC. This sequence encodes CASSLGTDNYPYEQYF.

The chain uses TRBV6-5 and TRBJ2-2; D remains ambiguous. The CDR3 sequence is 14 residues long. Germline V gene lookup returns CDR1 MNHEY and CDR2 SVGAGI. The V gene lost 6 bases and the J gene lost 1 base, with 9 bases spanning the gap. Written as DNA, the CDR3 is TGTGCCAGCAGACAAAAGATGAACACCGGGGAGCTGTTTTTT. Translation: CASRQKMNTGELFF.

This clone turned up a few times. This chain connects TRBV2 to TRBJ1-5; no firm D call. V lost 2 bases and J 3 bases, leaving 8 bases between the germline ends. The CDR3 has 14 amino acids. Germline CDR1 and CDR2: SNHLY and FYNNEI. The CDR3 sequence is CASSETDINQPQHF. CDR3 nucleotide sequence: TGTGCCAGCAGTGAAACAGATATCAATCAGCCCCAGCATTTT.

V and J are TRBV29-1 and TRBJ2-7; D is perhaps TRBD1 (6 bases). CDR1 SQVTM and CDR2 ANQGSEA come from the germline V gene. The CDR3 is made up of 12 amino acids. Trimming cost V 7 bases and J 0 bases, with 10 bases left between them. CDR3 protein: CSAADSSYEQYF. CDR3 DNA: TGCAGCGCCGCGGACAGCTCCTACGAGCAGTACTTC.

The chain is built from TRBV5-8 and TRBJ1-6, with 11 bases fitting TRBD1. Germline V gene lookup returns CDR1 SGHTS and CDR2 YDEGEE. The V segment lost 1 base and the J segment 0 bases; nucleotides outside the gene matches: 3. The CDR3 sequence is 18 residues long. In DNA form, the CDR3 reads TGTGCCAGCAGCTTGCAGGACAGGGGGCTCTCCTATAATTCACCCCTCCACTTT. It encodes CASSLQDRGLSYNSPLHF.

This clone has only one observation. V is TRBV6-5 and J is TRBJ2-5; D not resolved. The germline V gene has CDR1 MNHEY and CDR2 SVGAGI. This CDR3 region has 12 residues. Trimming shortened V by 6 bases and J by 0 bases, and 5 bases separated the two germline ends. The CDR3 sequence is CASRGYQETQYF. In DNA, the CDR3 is TGTGCCAGCAGAGGGTACCAAGAGACCCAGTACTTC.

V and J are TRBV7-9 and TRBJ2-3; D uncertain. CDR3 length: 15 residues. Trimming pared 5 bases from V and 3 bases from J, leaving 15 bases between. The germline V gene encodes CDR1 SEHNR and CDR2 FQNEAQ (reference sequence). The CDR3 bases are TGTGCCAGCAGCCCGGGCCTAAGTCAAACAGATACGCAGTATTTT. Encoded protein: CASSPGLSQTDTQYF. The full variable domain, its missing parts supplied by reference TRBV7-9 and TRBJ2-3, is DTGVSQNPRHKITKRGQNVTFRCDPISEHNRLYWYRQTLGQGPEFLTYFQNEAQLEKSRLLSDRFSAERPKGSFSTLEIQRTEQGDSAMYLCASSPGLSQTDTQYFGPGTRLTVL.

The CDR3 reads CASSTRLSRTDTQYF. The CDR3 DNA is TGTGCCAGCAGCACCCGATTATCGCGCACAGATACGCAGTATTTT. The rearrangement uses TRBV9 and TRBJ2-3; D remains ambiguous. The CDR3 is 15 residues long. Trimming removed 4 bases at V and 1 base at J, with 13 bases between. CDR1 SGDLS and CDR2 YYNGEE come from the germline V gene.

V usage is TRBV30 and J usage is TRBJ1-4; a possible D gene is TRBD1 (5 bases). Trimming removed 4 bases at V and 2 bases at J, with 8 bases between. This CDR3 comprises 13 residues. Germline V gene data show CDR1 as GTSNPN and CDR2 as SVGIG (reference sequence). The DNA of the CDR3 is TGTGCCTGGAACAGGCTTACTAATGAAAAACTGTTTTTT. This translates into CAWNRLTNEKLFF.